This T cell receptor (beta chain) was sequenced during a study of vaccination and CD4 T cells after COVID-19. Across the whole study: The study collected post-vaccine samples a median around 77 days after dose two, with a range of 14 to 241.

Germline loops: CDR1 MNHEY, CDR2 SVGAGI. V lost 2 bases to trimming and J lost 8 bases, with 13 bases between them. The CDR3 is 15 residues long. Oncomine TCR Beta short-read sequencing was applied to DNA from cultured CD4+ T cells. TCRdb reprocessed the PCR reads via MiXCR and lists one record per CDR3 protein. The sample carries around 15,000 distinct CDR3 sequences, approximately 50% recorded once. This clonotype rates as medium-sized. Its specificity is unknown. As to time point: late sampling 161 to 241 days after vaccination in a few convalescent patients. Treatment defined: approximately 10-day PBMC culture with coronavirus spike peptide pools or control peptides (ViraFEST assay).

The chain has TRBV6-5 and TRBJ1-6; TRBD1 is a possible D gene (5 bases). This sequence was found in a human donor who had recovered from COVID-19. Sequencing used CD4+ T cells from blood, cultured in vitro, obtained about 7 months after SARS-CoV-2 vaccination. The CDR3 loop is CASSYVGGGDSPLHF. In DNA form, the CDR3 reads TGTGCCAGCAGTTACGTGGGGGGAGGAGATTCACCCCTCCACTTT.